This TCR beta chain was documented in a study of blood T cell repertoires in COVID-19. As originally analysed: Reference gene primers were amplified, and this amplification served to estimate nucleated cell counts. The protocol was immunoSEQ multiplex PCR, while the TCRdb copy is restricted to in-frame clones and leaves out a portion. That table gives V, J and clone size, and the DNA gave D and trimming. Of hundreds of thousands of clones listed, roughly 89% were seen once; the top ten hold 0.75% to 0.85%. The V and J ends lost 1 base and 7 bases, in that order; junction bases with no gene match: 4. Per the germline V gene, CDR1 is SGHNT and CDR2 is YYREEE (reference sequence). This CDR3 is built from 13 residues.

Sequences were obtained from peripheral blood. The receptor was isolated from a man in his late teens or twenties with COVID-19, enrolled during active disease. The chain is built from TRBV5-4 and TRBJ1-2; 7 nucleotides align to TRBD1. The CDR3 DNA reads as TGTGCCAGCAGCTTGCCAGACAGGGCTGGCTACACCTTC. It is translated as CASSLPDRAGYTF.